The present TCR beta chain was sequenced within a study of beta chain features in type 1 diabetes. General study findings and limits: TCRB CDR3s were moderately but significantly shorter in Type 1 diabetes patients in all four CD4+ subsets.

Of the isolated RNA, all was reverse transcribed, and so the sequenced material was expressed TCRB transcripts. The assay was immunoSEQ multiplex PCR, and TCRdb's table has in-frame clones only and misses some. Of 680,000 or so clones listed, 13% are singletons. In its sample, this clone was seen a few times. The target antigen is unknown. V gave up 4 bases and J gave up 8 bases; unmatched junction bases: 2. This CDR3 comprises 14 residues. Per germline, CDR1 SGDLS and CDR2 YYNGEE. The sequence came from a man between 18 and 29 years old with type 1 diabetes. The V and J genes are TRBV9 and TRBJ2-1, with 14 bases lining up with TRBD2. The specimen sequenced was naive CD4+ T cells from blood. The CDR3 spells CASSSGLAGDEQFF. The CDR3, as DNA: TGTGCCAGCAGCTCGGGACTAGCGGGGGATGAGCAGTTCTTC.